This T cell receptor (beta chain) is from a study of T-cell reconstitution after alpha-beta-depleted transplantation in children. TCRbeta library preparation incorporated unique molecular identifiers. MiXCR, run by TCRdb on the PCR reads, gives a single entry per CDR3 protein. The sample consists of approximately 1,000,000 distinct CDR3 sequences, roughly 29% of them appearing once. The clonotype was recovered from a boy less than two years old who had a stem cell transplant for SCID, so the T cells may come from the graft donor. The material sequenced was PBMCs, mostly from graft donor cells, taken 360 days after TCRalphabeta/CD19-depleted stem cell transplant.

CDR3 bases: TGTGCCAGCAGCCCGAATCGAGGGTATGGCAATCAGCCCCAGCATTTT. This translates into CASSPNRGYGNQPQHF. J is TRBJ1-5 and V is TRBV5-5; D gene ambiguous. This CDR3 has 16 residues. Germline loops: CDR1 SGHKS, CDR2 YYEKEE (reference sequence). Trimming took off 4 bases at V and 2 bases at J, with 16 bases between the two ends.